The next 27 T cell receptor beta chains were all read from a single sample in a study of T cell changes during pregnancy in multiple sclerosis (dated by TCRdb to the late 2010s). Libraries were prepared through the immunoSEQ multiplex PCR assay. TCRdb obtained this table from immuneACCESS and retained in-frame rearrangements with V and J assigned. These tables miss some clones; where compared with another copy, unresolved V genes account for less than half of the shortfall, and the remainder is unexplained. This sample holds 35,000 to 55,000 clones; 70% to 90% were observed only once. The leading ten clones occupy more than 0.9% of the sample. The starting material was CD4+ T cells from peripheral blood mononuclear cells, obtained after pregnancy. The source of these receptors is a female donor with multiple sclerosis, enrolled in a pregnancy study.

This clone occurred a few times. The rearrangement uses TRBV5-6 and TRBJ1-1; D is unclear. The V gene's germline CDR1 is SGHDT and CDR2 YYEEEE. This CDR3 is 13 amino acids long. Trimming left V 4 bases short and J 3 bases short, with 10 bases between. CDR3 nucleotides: TGTGCCAGCAGCCTAAATCCGGACACTGAAGCTTTCTTT. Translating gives CASSLNPDTEAFF.

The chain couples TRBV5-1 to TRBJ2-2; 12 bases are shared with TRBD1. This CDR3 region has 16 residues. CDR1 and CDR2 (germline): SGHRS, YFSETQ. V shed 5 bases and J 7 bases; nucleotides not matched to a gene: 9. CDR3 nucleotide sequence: TGCGCCAGCAGTTACGCCGGGACAGGGGGCGGCGGGGAGCTGTTTTTT. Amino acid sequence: CASSYAGTGGGGELFF.

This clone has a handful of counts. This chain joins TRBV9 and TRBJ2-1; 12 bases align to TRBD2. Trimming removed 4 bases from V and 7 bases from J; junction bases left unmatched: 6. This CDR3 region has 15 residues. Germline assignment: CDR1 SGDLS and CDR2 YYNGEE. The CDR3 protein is CASSPSGRAENEQFF. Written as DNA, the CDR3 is TGTGCCAGCAGCCCTAGCGGGAGGGCCGAGAATGAGCAGTTCTTC.

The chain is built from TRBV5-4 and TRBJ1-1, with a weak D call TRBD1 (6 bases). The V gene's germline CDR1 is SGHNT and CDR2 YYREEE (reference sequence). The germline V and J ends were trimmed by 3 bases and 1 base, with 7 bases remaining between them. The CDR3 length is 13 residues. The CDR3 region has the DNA TGTGCCAGCAGCTGGGACACGAACACTGAAGCTTTCTTT. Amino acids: CASSWDTNTEAFF.

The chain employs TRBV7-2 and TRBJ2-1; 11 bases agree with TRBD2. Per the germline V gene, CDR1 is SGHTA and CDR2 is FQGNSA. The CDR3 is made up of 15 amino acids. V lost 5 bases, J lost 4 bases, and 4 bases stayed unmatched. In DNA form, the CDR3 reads TGTGCCAGCAGCCGCGGGACTAGCGGATACAATGAGCAGTTCTTC. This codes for CASSRGTSGYNEQFF.

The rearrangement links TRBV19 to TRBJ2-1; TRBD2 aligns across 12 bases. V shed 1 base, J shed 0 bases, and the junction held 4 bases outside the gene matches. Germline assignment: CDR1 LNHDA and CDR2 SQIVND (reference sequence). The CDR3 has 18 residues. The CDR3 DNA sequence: TGTGCCAGTAGTATAGGACTAGCGGGAGCCAGCTCCTACAATGAGCAGTTCTTC. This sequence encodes CASSIGLAGASSYNEQFF.

CDR3 sequence: CASSLRREDTEAFF. Here the CDR3 DNA reads TGTGCCAGCAGCCTAAGGAGGGAAGACACTGAAGCTTTCTTT. The V gene is TRBV7-3, the J gene TRBJ1-1; no firm D call. Germline V gene data show CDR1 as SGHTA and CDR2 as FQGTGA. The CDR3 totals 14 residues. V lost 5 bases and J lost 3, with 13 bases in between. The full variable domain, with the rest looked up from reference TRBV7-3 and TRBJ1-1, is GAGVSQTPSNKVTEKGKYVELRCDPISGHTALYWYRQSLGQGPEFLIYFQGTGAADDSGLPNDRFFAVRPEGSVSTLKIQRTERGDSAVYLCASSLRREDTEAFFGQGTRLTVV.

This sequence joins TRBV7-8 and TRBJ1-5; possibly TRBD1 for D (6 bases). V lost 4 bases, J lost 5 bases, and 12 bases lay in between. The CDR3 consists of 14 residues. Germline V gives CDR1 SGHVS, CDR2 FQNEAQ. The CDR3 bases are TGTGCCAGCAGCTCTAGGGAGGGGGATCAGCCCCAGCATTTT. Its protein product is CASSSREGDQPQHF.

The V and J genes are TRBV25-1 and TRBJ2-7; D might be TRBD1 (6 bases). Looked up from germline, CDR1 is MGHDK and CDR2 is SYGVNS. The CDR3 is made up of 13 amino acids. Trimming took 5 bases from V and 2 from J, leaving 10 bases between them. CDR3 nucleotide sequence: TGTGCCAGCAGTCGGACAGCAACCTACGAGCAGTACTTC. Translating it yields CASSRTATYEQYF.

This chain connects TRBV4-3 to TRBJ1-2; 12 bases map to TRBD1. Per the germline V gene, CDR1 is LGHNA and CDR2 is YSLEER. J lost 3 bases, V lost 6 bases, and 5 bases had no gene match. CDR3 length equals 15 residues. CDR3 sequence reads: CASRRGTGGDYGYTF. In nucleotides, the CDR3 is TGCGCCAGCAGGCGCGGGACAGGGGGCGACTATGGCTACACCTTC.

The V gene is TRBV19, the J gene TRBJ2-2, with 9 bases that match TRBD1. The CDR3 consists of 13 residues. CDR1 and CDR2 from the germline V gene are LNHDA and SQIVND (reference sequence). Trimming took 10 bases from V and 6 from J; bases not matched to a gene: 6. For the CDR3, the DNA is TGTGCCACCAGACAGGGGGTTCCCGGGGAGCTGTTTTTT. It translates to CATRQGVPGELFF.

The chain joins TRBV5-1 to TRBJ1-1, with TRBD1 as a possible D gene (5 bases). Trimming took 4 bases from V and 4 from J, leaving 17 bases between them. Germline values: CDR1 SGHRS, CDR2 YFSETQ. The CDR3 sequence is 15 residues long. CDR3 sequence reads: CASSVFLQGSTEAFF. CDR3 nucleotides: TGCGCCAGCAGCGTGTTTCTTCAGGGAAGCACTGAAGCTTTCTTT. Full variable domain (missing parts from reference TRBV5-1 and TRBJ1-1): KAGVTQTPRYLIKTRGQQVTLSCSPISGHRSVSWYQQTPGQGLQFLFEYFSETQRNKGNFPGRFSGRQFSNSRSEMNVSTLELGDSALYLCASSVFLQGSTEAFFGQGTRLTVV.

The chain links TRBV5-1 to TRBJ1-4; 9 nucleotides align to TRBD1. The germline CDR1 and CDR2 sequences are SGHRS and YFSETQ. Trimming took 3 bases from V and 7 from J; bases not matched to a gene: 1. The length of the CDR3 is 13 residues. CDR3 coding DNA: TGCGCCAGCAGCTCGGGACAGGGTGAAAAACTGTTTTTT. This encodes CASSSGQGEKLFF.

Here the CDR3 DNA reads TGTGCCAGCAGCGTGGAAGGCCTGGACAGGGGTCGGGACAATGAGCAGTTCTTC. This translates into CASSVEGLDRGRDNEQFF. The chain has TRBV9 and TRBJ2-1; 9 positions agree with TRBD1. Unmatched junction bases numbered 14, after V lost 2 bases and J lost 5 bases. The CDR3 runs 18 residues. Germline-derived CDR1 and CDR2 are SGDLS and YYNGEE.

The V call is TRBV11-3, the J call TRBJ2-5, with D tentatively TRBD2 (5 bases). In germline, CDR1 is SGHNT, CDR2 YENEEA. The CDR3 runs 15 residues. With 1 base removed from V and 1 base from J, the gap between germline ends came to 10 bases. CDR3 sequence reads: CASSLVSRGQETQYF. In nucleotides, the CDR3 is TGTGCCAGCAGCTTAGTATCCCGGGGCCAAGAGACCCAGTACTTC.

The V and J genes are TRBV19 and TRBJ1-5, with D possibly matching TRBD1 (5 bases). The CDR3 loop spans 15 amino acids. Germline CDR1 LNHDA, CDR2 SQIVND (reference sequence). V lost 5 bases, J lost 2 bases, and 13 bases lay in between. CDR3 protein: CASSQRAGGNQPQHF. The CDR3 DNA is TGTGCCAGTAGTCAGAGAGCGGGGGGCAATCAGCCCCAGCATTTT.

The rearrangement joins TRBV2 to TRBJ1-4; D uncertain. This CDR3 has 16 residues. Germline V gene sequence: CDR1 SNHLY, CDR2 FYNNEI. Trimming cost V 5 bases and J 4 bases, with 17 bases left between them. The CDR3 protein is CASSRDPGLNNEKLFF. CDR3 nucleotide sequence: TGTGCCAGCAGTAGAGACCCGGGTCTAAATAATGAAAAACTGTTTTTT.

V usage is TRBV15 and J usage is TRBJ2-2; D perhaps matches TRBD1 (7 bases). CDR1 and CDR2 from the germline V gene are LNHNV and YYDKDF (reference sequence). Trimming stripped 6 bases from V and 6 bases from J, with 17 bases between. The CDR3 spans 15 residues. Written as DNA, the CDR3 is TGTGCCACCAGTCAGGGGGGTACCGGGTCCGGGGAGCTGTTTTTT. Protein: CATSQGGTGSGELFF.

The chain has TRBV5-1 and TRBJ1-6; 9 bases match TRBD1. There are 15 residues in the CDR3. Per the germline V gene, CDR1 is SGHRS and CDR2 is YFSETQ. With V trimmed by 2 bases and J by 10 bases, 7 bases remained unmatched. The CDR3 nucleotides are TGCGCCAGCAGCTTTTGGGACAGGGAAGGGTCACCCCTCCACTTT. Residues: CASSFWDREGSPLHF.

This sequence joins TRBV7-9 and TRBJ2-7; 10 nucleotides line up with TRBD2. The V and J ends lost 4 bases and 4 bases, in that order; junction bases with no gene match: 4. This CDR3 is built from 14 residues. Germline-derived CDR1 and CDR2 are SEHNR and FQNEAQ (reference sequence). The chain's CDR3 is CASSWGLALYEQYF. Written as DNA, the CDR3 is TGTGCCAGCAGCTGGGGACTAGCGCTATACGAGCAGTACTTC.

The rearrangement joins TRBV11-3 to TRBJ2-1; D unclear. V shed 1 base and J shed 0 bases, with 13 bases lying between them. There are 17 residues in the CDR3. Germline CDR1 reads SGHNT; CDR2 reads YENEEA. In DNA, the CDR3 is TGTGCCAGCAGCTTAGTAGGCGGAGCCAGCTCCTACAATGAGCAGTTCTTC. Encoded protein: CASSLVGGASSYNEQFF.

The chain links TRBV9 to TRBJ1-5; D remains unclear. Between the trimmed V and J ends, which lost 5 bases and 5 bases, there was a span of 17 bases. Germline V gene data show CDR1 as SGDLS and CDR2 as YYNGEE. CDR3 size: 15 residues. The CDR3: CASREAGNGDQPQHF. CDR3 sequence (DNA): TGTGCCAGCAGAGAGGCCGGGAATGGGGATCAGCCCCAGCATTTT.

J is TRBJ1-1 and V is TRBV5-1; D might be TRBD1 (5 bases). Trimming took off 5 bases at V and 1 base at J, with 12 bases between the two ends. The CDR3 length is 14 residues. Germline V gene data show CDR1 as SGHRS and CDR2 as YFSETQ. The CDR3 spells CASRPDTWNTEAFF. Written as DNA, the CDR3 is TGCGCCAGCAGGCCGGACACTTGGAACACTGAAGCTTTCTTT. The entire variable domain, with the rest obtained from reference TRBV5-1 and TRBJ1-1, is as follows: KAGVTQTPRYLIKTRGQQVTLSCSPISGHRSVSWYQQTPGQGLQFLFEYFSETQRNKGNFPGRFSGRQFSNSRSEMNVSTLELGDSALYLCASRPDTWNTEAFFGQGTRLTVV.

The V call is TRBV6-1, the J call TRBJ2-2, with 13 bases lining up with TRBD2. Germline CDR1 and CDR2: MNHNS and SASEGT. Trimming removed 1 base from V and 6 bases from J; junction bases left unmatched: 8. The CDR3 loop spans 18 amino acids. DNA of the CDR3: TGTGCCAGCAGTGAAGAGATCGGACTAGCGGGAGTTTCCGGGGAGCTGTTTTTT. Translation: CASSEEIGLAGVSGELFF.

Here the CDR3 reads CASRGQGSDTQYF. The CDR3 nucleotides are TGTGCCAGCAGGGGACAGGGCTCAGATACGCAGTATTTT. The J gene is TRBJ2-3, the V gene TRBV5-4; 9 nucleotides agree with TRBD1. J lost 4 bases, V lost 5 bases, and 2 bases had no gene match. Germline-derived CDR1 and CDR2 are SGHNT and YYREEE (reference sequence). The CDR3 totals 13 residues.

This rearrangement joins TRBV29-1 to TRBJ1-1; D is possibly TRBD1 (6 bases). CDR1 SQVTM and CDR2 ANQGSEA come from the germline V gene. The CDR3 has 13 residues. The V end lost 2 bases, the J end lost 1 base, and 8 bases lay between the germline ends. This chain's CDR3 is CSVEWTENTEAFF. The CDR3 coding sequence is TGCAGCGTTGAATGGACAGAGAACACTGAAGCTTTCTTT. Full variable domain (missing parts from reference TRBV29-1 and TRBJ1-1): SAVISQKPSRDICQRGTSLTIQCQVDSQVTMMFWYRQQPGQSLTLIATANQGSEATYESGFVIDKFPISRPNLTFSTLTVSNMSPEDSSIYLCSVEWTENTEAFFGQGTRLTVV.

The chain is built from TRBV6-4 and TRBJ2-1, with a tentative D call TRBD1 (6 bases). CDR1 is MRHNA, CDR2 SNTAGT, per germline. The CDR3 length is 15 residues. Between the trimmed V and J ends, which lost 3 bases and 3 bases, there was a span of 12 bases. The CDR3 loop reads CASSEQTGIYNEQFF. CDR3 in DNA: TGTGCCAGCAGTGAACAGACAGGAATCTACAATGAGCAGTTCTTC.